Included here is one T cell receptor beta chain sequence, with context. There are many counts of this clonotype. Which antigen it targets is not known. Base qualities are missing; no much larger clone stands one base away. The source of the sample is a study of T-cell memory formation after mild COVID-19 listed by TCRdb under 2021. Turning to the overall study: TCR sequence clusters from the two donors were largely donor specific. In two donors, T-cell clones that expanded and contracted after mild COVID-19 were tracked by sequencing TCRalpha and TCRbeta repertoires over time. Two young, previously healthy adult volunteers made up the cohort, one male and one female. Summary of the overall study and its limitations: Contracting CD4+ clones turned up mainly in the CM and EM memory subsets, whereas EMRA was where CD8+ clones were enriched. Clones contracting from day 15 to 85 had balanced CD4/CD8 phenotypes, while a second wave expanding from day 15 to 37 was biased towards CD4+. Only two mild cases were covered by the study, and larger cohorts that include severe cases with pre-infection samples were considered necessary. Whether the second-wave clones peaking on day 37 were SARS-CoV-2 specific was not confirmed. The detection of some responding clones in pre-infection memory suggests that pre-existing cross-reactive memory T cells joined the SARS-CoV-2 response.

These reads were obtained on an Illumina NovaSeq 6000. TCRalpha and TCRbeta cDNA libraries were built by 5'RACE with constant-segment primers, adding sample barcodes and unique molecular identifiers. Trizol reagent was used to extract RNA from every sample. Amplification of the libraries took two PCR steps, and the second step added a second sample barcode plus Illumina TruSeq adapters. Sequencing of libraries was performed on an Illumina NovaSeq with 2 x 150 bp paired-end reads. The study's own analysis went as follows. The reads were demultiplexed and collapsed into UMI-guided consensus sequences using migec v1.2.7. Using mixcr v2.1.11, the UMI consensuses were aligned to TRA and TRB V and J templates and assembled into clonotypes. Clonotypes were classified as expanded or contracted when called significant by both edgeR and NoisET, with noise models trained on biological replicates. For edgeR calls, the cutoffs were a false discovery rate-adjusted p below 0.01 and a log2 fold-change threshold of 1. As an exploratory analysis of dynamics, max-normalized trajectories of the 1000 most abundant clonotypes were examined by PCA with hierarchical clustering. The CD4 or CD8 phenotype of responding clones was assigned using the separately sequenced CD4+ and CD8+ repertoires. The raw public reads went through TCRdb reprocessing: fastp at Q25, MiXCR clone calling, in-frame beta chains kept. CDR3 protein sequences are deduplicated, and each keeps its most common genes and DNA. The V and J calls were determined by TCRdb, not by the authors. In all, the sample holds about 340,000 distinct CDR3 sequences, and roughly 13% of those were seen once. The ten top clones hold about a fifth of the sample.

Ficoll-Paque density gradient centrifugation was used to isolate PBMCs. Including the terminal cysteine and phenylalanine, the CDR3 comprises 17 residues. The kept DNA is CDR3 alone, 51 bases in frame from the first base. V trim: 0 bases; J trim: 9 bases; unmatched bases: 9. The CDR1 and CDR2 encoded by the germline V gene are LGHNA and YSLEER. Sequenced input: PBMCs or a T cell subset sorted from them (not recorded which). This clonotype was sampled from a man aged 18 to 29 who had mild COVID-19 (a few samples of this study predate the infection). The sample titles of this study are shuffled in the database, so cell type and time point are left out; the donor was told from shared clones. Recombination joined TRBV4-3 with TRBJ1-6; 9 central nucleotides agree with TRBD1. The DNA sequence is as follows: TGCGCCAGCAGCCAAGAGCCCTGGGGGACAGGGAGTTCACCCCTCCACTTT. Its protein product is CASSQEPWGTGSSPLHF.